A selection of T cell receptor beta chains follows, all from one sample in a study of regulatory T cells in long-lasting Graves disease. TCRdb reanalysed the multiplex PCR reads using MiXCR and keeps one entry per CDR3 protein. The repertoire holds about 320,000 distinct CDR3 sequences, with roughly 18% as singletons. Source: peripheral blood mononuclear cells (PBMCs), taken at new diagnosis, from a patient treated with antithyroid drugs. These TCRs come from a female donor with Graves disease. The CDR3 runs from the conserved cysteine through the conserved F or W. Fields, in order: clone size, V gene, J gene, D gene, CDR3 DNA, CDR3 protein. D genes are given only for firm matches. The size field is filled for only some rows; it gives once, few, many or a size class.

-,TRBV28,TRBJ1-5,-,TGTGCCAGCAGTGACAGTTACAATCAGCCCCAGCATTTT,CASSDSYNQPQHF
many,TRBV12-5,TRBJ2-7,-,TGTGCTAGCATGGAGGGCCCTCTCTACGAGCAGTACTTC,CASMEGPLYEQYF
many,TRBV12-3/TRBV12-4,TRBJ2-1,-,TGTGCCAGCAGACGACTAGGCAATGAGCAGTTCTTC,CASRRLGNEQFF
-,TRBV4-2,TRBJ2-5,-,TGTGCCAGCAGCCAAGCACCTGATCAAGAGACCCAGTACTTC,CASSQAPDQETQYF
few,TRBV27,TRBJ1-5,-,TGTGCCAGCAGCCCTTTATCAGCAGGGGTCTATGGCAATCAGCCCCAGCATTTT,CASSPLSAGVYGNQPQHF
many,TRBV12-3/TRBV12-4,TRBJ2-2,TRBD1,TGTGCCAGCAGTTTAGGTCAAAGGGGGCGTTACACCGGGGAGCTGTTTTTT,CASSLGQRGRYTGELFF
many,TRBV12-3/TRBV12-4,TRBJ1-1,TRBD1,TGTGCCAGCGCCCACGGGACAGTTGGAGCTTTCTTT,CASAHGTVGAFF
-,TRBV5-1,TRBJ2-1,TRBD1,TGCGCCAGCAGCTTGGGTTTATCCGGGACAGGGTTCAACAATGAGCAGTTCTTC,CASSLGLSGTGFNNEQFF
-,TRBV7-9,TRBJ2-4,TRBD2,TGTGCCAGCAGCCTTGCTCCGGCGGGAGCGAACATTCAGTACTTC,CASSLAPAGANIQYF
-,TRBV12-3/TRBV12-4,TRBJ2-1,-,TGTGCCAGCAGTTTAGGGGACCGCTACAATGAGCAGTTCTTC,CASSLGDRYNEQFF
-,TRBV11-2,TRBJ1-3,-,TGTGCCAGCAGCTTAGATTTTTTCGAAAACACCATATATTTT,CASSLDFFENTIYF
many,TRBV6-1,TRBJ1-2,TRBD1,TGTGCCAGCAGTACACAGGGGGATGGCTACACCTTC,CASSTQGDGYTF
many,TRBV11-2,TRBJ2-7,-,TGTGCCAGCAGCTTAACTCGTTTACCCTACGAGCAGTACTTC,CASSLTRLPYEQYF
-,TRBV7-2,TRBJ2-5,-,TGTGCCAGCAGCTTGATGGGGGCGAGCCAAGAGACCCAGTACTTC,CASSLMGASQETQYF
-,TRBV2,TRBJ2-7,TRBD2,TGTGCCAGCAGGGAAGTAACTAGCGACGAGCAGTACTTC,CASREVTSDEQYF
many,TRBV15,TRBJ2-3,-,TGTGCCACAACCGCCGGGAGAGGTAGGACAGATACGCAGTATTTT,CATTAGRGRTDTQYF
-,TRBV2,TRBJ2-7,TRBD2,TGTGCCAGCACGGTGACTAGCGGGAGGTCGGGGGAGCAGTACTTC,CASTVTSGRSGEQYF
many,TRBV5-1,TRBJ2-7,-,TGCGCCAGCAGCTTGGCCCAGGGCATTCACTACGAGCAGTACTTC,CASSLAQGIHYEQYF
many,TRBV6-1,TRBJ2-7,-,TGTGCCAGCAGTGAATATCGGCTAGGAAGCTACGAGCAGTACTTC,CASSEYRLGSYEQYF
many,TRBV7-9,TRBJ2-2,-,TGTGCCAGCAGCTTAGCAAGAGGCATAAACACCGGGGAGCTGTTTTTT,CASSLARGINTGELFF
many,TRBV5-6,TRBJ2-3,TRBD2,TGTGCCAGCAGCTTTCGGACTAGCGGGAGTGATACGCAGTATTTT,CASSFRTSGSDTQYF
few,TRBV14,TRBJ2-1,-,TGTGCCAGCAGCCCCCGCTCTTTAAATGAGCAGTTCTTC,CASSPRSLNEQFF
medium-sized,TRBV2,TRBJ2-2,TRBD2,TGTGCCAGCGGTTCCGGAGCGGGAGTTGGATGGGAGCTGTTTTTT,CASGSGAGVGWELFF
many,TRBV28,TRBJ2-2,TRBD2,TGTGCCAGCAGTTTAGGAACGGGAGGGCCGAGCACCGGGGAGCTGTTTTTT,CASSLGTGGPSTGELFF
many,TRBV24-1,TRBJ2-1,-,TGTGCCACCAGTGATTTGGGCCAGGGATCCTCCAATGAGCAGTTCTTC,CATSDLGQGSSNEQFF